This T cell receptor beta chain originates from a study of human T cells and chemical hapten exposure. About the research overall: How much TCR each sample yielded varied, mostly because pooled library volumes differed slightly. Study results and limitations: TCRs at a frequency above 1 in 1000 stayed unchanged with DPC sensitization.

This clonotype was seen more than once but under ten times. Its antigen remains unidentified. Researchers extracted total RNA from unfractionated whole blood. The library tagged individual cDNA molecules with unique molecular identifiers. In the original workflow: With a range of about 23,224 to 700,000, the median per sample was about 87,000 TCRs. One entry per CDR3 protein results from TCRdb running MiXCR on the reads. TCRdb assigned the V and J calls; the authors' analysis was not used. The sample has under 4,000 distinct CDR3 sequences; roughly 50% are singletons. The receptor was derived from a human donor who had alopecia or was a healthy volunteer (not recorded which). Some clones in this sample may be carry-over from other donors' samples. This table probably holds off-target reads from a library built for another chain. The sequencing input was whole blood.

The CDR3 bases are TGTGCCAGCAGGTCCCAGGGGATGGGCGGGGAGCTGTTTTTT. It yields the protein CASRSQGMGGELFF. This sequence joins TRBV6-1 and TRBJ2-2; maybe TRBD1 (6 bases). Germline CDR1 and CDR2: MNHNS and SASEGT. The CDR3 loop spans 14 amino acids. V lost 6 bases to trimming and J lost 7 bases, with 15 bases between them.